This is a list of T cell receptor beta chains from one sample in a study of blood T cell repertoires in COVID-19. The assay was immunoSEQ multiplex PCR, and TCRdb's table has in-frame clones only and misses some. The sample lists 100,000 or so clones, approximately 81% occurring once. Source material: peripheral blood. All receptors derive from a man in his 60s with acute or convalescent COVID-19. Each CDR3 is given with its conserved first and last residue.

TRBJ2-1 | TRBV12-5 | CASGLVLRNSYNEQFF
TRBJ1-6 | TRBV6-5 | CASRRQGANSPLHF
TRBJ2-3 | TRBV7-2 | CASSPQAPSLADTQYF
TRBJ1-5 | TRBV10-2 | CASSDSGLGQPQHF
TRBJ1-3 | TRBV6-5 | CASRDDSAGRNTIYF
TRBJ2-5 | TRBV27 | CASSPGTSGPLETQYF
TRBJ1-1 | TRBV9 | CASSSQNTEAFF
TRBJ1-3 | TRBV6-4 | CASSDSHRPKDLGNTIYF
TRBJ1-2 | TRBV7-9 | CASSSGTGNSYGYTF
TRBJ2-2 | TRBV5-6 | CASSLIPQGTTGELFF
TRBJ1-6 | TRBV3-1/TRBV3-2 | CASSPGVGGKPPLHF
TRBJ1-1 | TRBV19 | CASSPGQGNMNTEAFF
TRBJ1-1 | TRBV12-3/TRBV12-4 | CASSRDSYTEAFF
TRBJ1-2 | TRBV4-1 | CASSQDRSNYGYTF
TRBJ1-6 | TRBV9 | CASSGQDNSPLHF
TRBJ2-1 | TRBV9 | CASSVEGAGRSAGGLIF
TRBJ1-4 | TRBV7-9 | CASSSGASTNEKLFF
TRBJ2-2 | TRBV30 | CACRRPANTGELFF
TRBJ2-1 | TRBV3-1/TRBV3-2 | CASSPGTGHNEQFF
TRBJ1-2 | TRBV29-1 | CSVGQVDTNYGYTF
TRBJ2-1 | TRBV18 | CASSPPTSGIELLVNEQFF
TRBJ1-3 | TRBV11-3 | CASTKGDSSGNTIYF
TRBJ2-6 | TRBV5-1 | CASSLAGTGANVLTF
TRBJ1-1 | TRBV19 | CASSILGARDTEAFF
TRBJ1-5 | TRBV27 | CASSQRAVHSNQPQHF
TRBJ1-1 | TRBV6-5 | CAIVRDSMNTEAFF
TRBJ1-2 | TRBV6-2/TRBV6-3 | CASSRNRDSYGYTF
TRBJ2-2 | TRBV6-4 | CASSGATGELFF
TRBJ2-3 | TRBV11-2 | CASRKPGGRLTDTQYF
TRBJ1-2 | TRBV12-3/TRBV12-4 | CASSRQDRYGYTF
TRBJ2-2 | TRBV9 | CASTGAGELFF
TRBJ1-1 | TRBV24-1 | CATSDIQGATFF
TRBJ1-2 | TRBV2 | CASAPGIPFYGYTF
TRBJ1-6 | TRBV4-1 | CASSQDVNSPLHF
TRBJ1-3 | TRBV29-1 | CSARGGNTIYF
TRBJ1-2 | TRBV18 | CASSDTGIYGYTF
TRBJ1-6 | TRBV7-2 | CASSLASGVYNSPLHF
TRBJ1-2 | TRBV19 | CASSPGYGQTINYGYTF
TRBJ1-2 | TRBV11-2 | CASSLVGGQIDGYTF
TRBJ2-7 | TRBV2 | CASSSRTGGEQYF
TRBJ1-4 | TRBV25-1 | CASSRRDRETNEKLFF
TRBJ2-5 | TRBV23-1 | CASSPGALKGLKETQYF
TRBJ2-1 | TRBV7-9 | CASSGSGSSYNEQFF
TRBJ2-2 | TRBV5-1 | CASSLADRNTGELFF